These 27 T cell receptor beta chains were sequenced from one sample in a study of T cells after yellow fever vaccination. TCRdb processed the 5' RACE reads anew with MiXCR; each CDR3 protein has one entry. The profile shows 300,000 or so distinct CDR3 sequences, around 6.8% of them singletons. The specimen comprised PBMCs, sampled 45 days after the first yellow fever vaccination. Receptor source: a man aged 18 to 30 who received the YFV17D yellow fever vaccine.

The J gene is TRBJ2-1, the V gene TRBV24-1, with TRBD1 as a possible D gene (6 bases). This CDR3 has 16 residues. V lost 2 bases and J 5 bases, leaving 15 bases between the germline ends. From germline, CDR1 is KGHDR and CDR2 SFDVKD. The CDR3 protein is CATSDSGRGVDNEQFF. The CDR3 region has the DNA TGTGCCACCAGTGATTCCGGCAGGGGAGTAGACAATGAGCAGTTCTTC.

This clonotype was picked up many times. This chain uses TRBV5-1 with TRBJ1-1; unclear D gene. Trimming stripped 0 bases from V and 4 bases from J, with 10 bases between. The CDR3 spans 14 residues. Germline lookup yields CDR1 SGHRS and CDR2 YFSETQ. DNA for the CDR3: TGCGCCAGCAGCTTGGTCCCGGAAGGCACTGAAGCTTTCTTT. Amino acids: CASSLVPEGTEAFF.

The table lists this clonotype with many counts. The gene calls are TRBV20-1 and TRBJ2-5; unclear D gene. The V gene's germline CDR1 is DFQATT and CDR2 SNEGSKA (reference sequence). The CDR3 spans 15 residues. V lost 6 bases to trimming and J lost 2 bases, with 19 bases between them. The CDR3 sequence: CSAIQRMGRQETQYF. Written as DNA, the CDR3 is TGCAGTGCGATCCAACGGATGGGCCGACAAGAGACCCAGTACTTC.

This clonotype was counted only a few times. This chain connects TRBV27 to TRBJ1-6; tentative D call: TRBD1 (5 bases). Deletions cut 4 bases from V and 11 bases from J, with 9 bases between. This CDR3 is built from 12 residues. Germline V gives CDR1 MNHEY, CDR2 SMNVEV (reference sequence). The CDR3 region has the DNA TGTGCCAGCAGTTCACAGGCGGCACCCCTCCACTTT. It specifies CASSSQAAPLHF.

The table lists this clonotype with a few counts. V is TRBV6-5 and J is TRBJ2-7; D not resolved. The germline gives CDR1 MNHEY, CDR2 SVGAGI. Trimming shortened V by 0 bases and J by 4 bases, and 7 bases separated the two germline ends. CDR3 length: 13 amino acids. CDR3 sequence: CASSYSAVYEQYF. Here the CDR3 DNA reads TGTGCCAGCAGTTACTCGGCGGTTTACGAGCAGTACTTC.

This clonotype was observed at least ten times. The CDR3 bases are TGCGCCAGCAGCTTTAGTCCCAGCGGGGGGTTAAGGACAGATACGCAGTATTTT. Translation gives CASSFSPSGGLRTDTQYF. The V call is TRBV5-1, the J call TRBJ2-3; 9 nucleotides align to TRBD2. Germline V gives CDR1 SGHRS, CDR2 YFSETQ. The length of the CDR3 is 18 residues. V was pared by 2 bases and J by 3 bases, with 13 bases of the junction left unmatched.

The V gene is TRBV19, the J gene TRBJ1-5; maybe TRBD1 (6 bases). V was cut by 8 bases and J by 1 base, with 15 bases left in between. There are 15 residues in the CDR3. Germline values: CDR1 LNHDA, CDR2 SQIVND (reference sequence). The CDR3 spells CASHRGTSSNQPQHF. The DNA for the CDR3 is TGTGCCAGTCACCGGGGGACATCCAGCAATCAGCCCCAGCATTTT. Combining the CDR3 with reference TRBV19 and TRBJ1-5 gives the whole variable domain DGGITQSPKYLFRKEGQNVTLSCEQNLNHDAMYWYRQDPGQGLRLIYYSQIVNDFQKGDIAEGYSVSREKKESFPLTVTSAQKNPTAFYLCASHRGTSSNQPQHFGDGTRLSIL.

This clonotype was detected a few times. CDR3: CASSSFLQYEGYGYTF. CDR3 in DNA: TGTGCCAGCAGTTCCTTCCTCCAGTACGAGGGTTATGGCTACACCTTC. This chain connects TRBV6-5 to TRBJ1-2; no firm D call. Trimming stripped 4 bases from V and 5 bases from J, with 20 bases between. The germline V gene encodes CDR1 MNHEY and CDR2 SVGAGI. The CDR3 is 16 residues long.

J is TRBJ2-6 and V is TRBV7-2; D not resolved. Germline V gives CDR1 SGHTA, CDR2 FQGNSA. This CDR3 region has 16 residues. V shed 3 bases and J shed 1 base, with 10 bases lying between them. The chain's CDR3 is CASSFEQRSGANVLTF. CDR3 in DNA: TGTGCCAGCAGCTTTGAGCAGCGTTCTGGGGCCAACGTCCTGACTTTC.

This sequence joins TRBV4-3 and TRBJ2-7, with D possibly matching TRBD2 (5 bases). The CDR3 has 15 residues. The germline V gene has CDR1 LGHNA and CDR2 YSLEER. V shed 0 bases and J shed 4 bases, with 13 bases lying between them. This CDR3 is CASSQEAGGFYEQYV. Here the CDR3 DNA reads TGCGCCAGCAGCCAAGAGGCGGGCGGTTTTTACGAGCAGTACGTC.

The V gene is TRBV11-1, the J gene TRBJ1-6; 7 positions agree with TRBD1. The CDR3 consists of 19 residues. Losses at the gene ends were 4 bases for V and 5 bases for J; bases not matched to a gene: 17. Germline V gene data show CDR1 as SGHAT and CDR2 as FQDESV (reference sequence). CDR3 nucleotide sequence: TGTGCCAGCAGCTCCCTTCCGACAGGGCCTCCAGGGAATAATTCACCCCTCCACTTT. This translates into CASSSLPTGPPGNNSPLHF.

This clonotype was observed many times. The chain couples TRBV7-2 to TRBJ2-7; TRBD1 aligns across 9 bases. The CDR3 spans 13 residues. Germline trimming cut 5 bases from V and 7 bases from J; bases unmatched to any gene: 6. Looked up from germline, CDR1 is SGHTA and CDR2 is FQGNSA. The CDR3 is CASSPDRGGEQYV. CDR3 bases: TGTGCCAGCAGCCCGGACAGGGGAGGTGAGCAGTACGTC.

This clonotype came up many times. The V call is TRBV7-2, the J call TRBJ2-2; 8 nucleotides match TRBD2. The J segment lost 3 bases and the V segment lost 4 bases, leaving 4 bases of the junction unmatched. CDR1 and CDR2 (germline): SGHTA, FQGNSA. This CDR3 region has 15 residues. This CDR3 reads CASSYSGADTGELFF. CDR3 nucleotide sequence: TGTGCCAGCAGCTATAGCGGGGCAGACACCGGGGAGCTGTTTTTT. Using reference TRBV7-2 and TRBJ2-2 for the parts outside the CDR3, the full variable domain is GAGVSQSPSNKVTEKGKDVELRCDPISGHTALYWYRQSLGQGLEFLIYFQGNSAPDKSGLPSDRFSAERTGGSVSTLTIQRTQQEDSAVYLCASSYSGADTGELFFGEGSRLTVL.

This clonotype was recorded a few times. The V call is TRBV24-1, the J call TRBJ2-3; D might be TRBD1 (5 bases). The V end was cut by 8 bases, the J end by 0 bases, with 8 bases between. The length of the CDR3 is 13 residues. Germline V gene data show CDR1 as KGHDR and CDR2 as SFDVKD. In nucleotides, the CDR3 is TGTGCCACCACAGACAGTAGCACAGATACGCAGTATTTT. Its translation: CATTDSSTDTQYF.

This clonotype occurred a few times. The V gene is TRBV7-3, the J gene TRBJ2-1; TRBD1 or TRBD2 may be the D gene (6 bases each). The CDR3 consists of 16 residues. Germline V gene data show CDR1 as SGHTA and CDR2 as FQGTGA. V lost 0 bases and J 3 bases, leaving 12 bases between the germline ends. The CDR3 loop is CASSLTGGHFYNEQFF. The CDR3 nucleotides read TGTGCCAGCAGCTTAACGGGGGGACATTTCTACAATGAGCAGTTCTTC.

This clonotype showed up just a few times. The V gene is TRBV4-3, the J gene TRBJ2-7; the D is unclear. CDR1 LGHNA and CDR2 YSLEER come from the germline V gene. The CDR3 sequence is 17 residues long. Between the trimmed V and J ends, which lost 0 bases and 0 bases, there was a span of 15 bases. CDR3 nucleotide sequence: TGCGCCAGCAGCCAAGATCGATGGATGACTCTCTCCTACGAGCAGTACTTC. Protein product: CASSQDRWMTLSYEQYF.

Only a few counts were recorded for this clonotype. This chain joins TRBV4-3 and TRBJ2-5, with 8 nucleotides matching TRBD1. Germline assignment: CDR1 LGHNA and CDR2 YSLEER. The CDR3 extends over 18 amino acids. Trimming at V came to 0 bases and at J to 5 bases, leaving 14 bases not matched to a gene. CDR3 DNA: TGCGCCAGCAGCCAAGATCTTCGGCAGGGGGCTTTAATGGAGACCCAGTACTTC. It encodes CASSQDLRQGALMETQYF.

This clonotype was detected a few times. CDR3 bases: TGTGCCAGCAGGAGATGGACTAGCGGGGGAGAGACCCAGTACTTC. Translated, it gives CASRRWTSGGETQYF. The gene calls are TRBV12-3 or TRBV12-4 and TRBJ2-5, with TRBD2 matching 13 bases. This CDR3 is 15 amino acids long. V shed 6 bases and J 4 bases; nucleotides not matched to a gene: 5.

This clonotype was detected a few times. The chain is built from TRBV6-5 and TRBJ2-2; TRBD1 matches 9 bases. The CDR3 length is 15 residues. From germline, CDR1 is MNHEY and CDR2 SVGAGI. The J segment lost 4 bases and the V segment lost 4 bases, leaving 4 bases of the junction unmatched. The CDR3 DNA reads as TGTGCCAGCAGTTTAGGACAGGGGTTCACCGGGGAGCTGTTTTTT. Translation gives CASSLGQGFTGELFF.

The table lists this clonotype with a few counts. The chain carries TRBV5-4 and TRBJ1-1; D not resolved. CDR3 size: 13 residues. Germline values: CDR1 SGHNT, CDR2 YYREEE (reference sequence). V shed 1 base and J shed 3 bases, with 7 bases lying between them. The CDR3 reads CASSLPEHTEAFF. CDR3 coding DNA: TGTGCCAGCAGCTTGCCGGAACACACTGAAGCTTTCTTT.

DNA of the CDR3: TGCAGTGCCAGGGACTTCACTCAAGAGACCCAGTACTTC. It translates to CSARDFTQETQYF. The chain employs TRBV20-1 and TRBJ2-5, with a possible D match to TRBD2 (6 bases). Trimming shortened V by 6 bases and J by 2 bases, and 13 bases separated the two germline ends. This CDR3 region has 13 residues. The germline gives CDR1 DFQATT, CDR2 SNEGSKA (reference sequence).

This clonotype has only a few counts. V is TRBV7-2 and J is TRBJ1-2; 8 bases are shared with TRBD1. The V and J ends lost 5 bases and 4 bases, in that order; junction bases with no gene match: 9. Per the germline V gene, CDR1 is SGHTA and CDR2 is FQGNSA. The CDR3 contains 15 residues. For the CDR3, the DNA is TGTGCCAGCAGCATCGGGACAGGCGGCCCCTATGGCTACACCTTC. Its protein product is CASSIGTGGPYGYTF.

There are a few counts of this clonotype. J is TRBJ2-1 and V is TRBV7-2; unclear D gene. Trimming took off 1 base at V and 9 bases at J, with 16 bases between the two ends. Germline V gene sequence: CDR1 SGHTA, CDR2 FQGNSA. CDR3 length: 15 residues. This CDR3 reads CASSLGLGWSGEQFF. In DNA form, the CDR3 reads TGTGCCAGCAGCTTAGGACTGGGGTGGTCGGGTGAGCAGTTCTTC.

This clonotype was detected a few times. The chain combines TRBV5-1 with TRBJ2-1; 13 nucleotides match TRBD2. V shed 1 base, J shed 7 bases, and the junction held 2 bases outside the gene matches. The CDR3 spans 15 residues. CDR1 is SGHRS, CDR2 YFSETQ, per germline. CDR3 DNA: TGCGCCAGCAGCTTGATGACTAGCGGGGGGAATGAGCAGTTCTTC. Amino acid sequence: CASSLMTSGGNEQFF.

This clonotype was observed a handful of times. The genes are TRBV29-1 and TRBJ1-2; TRBD1 matches at 7 bases. With 4 bases clipped from V and 7 bases from J, the junction kept 3 bases outside the gene matches. The germline gives CDR1 SQVTM, CDR2 ANQGSEA. This CDR3 region has 11 residues. The DNA for the CDR3 is TGCAGCGTTGGAGGGGGCGGTGGCTACACCTTC. As protein: CSVGGGGGYTF.

V and J are TRBV4-3 and TRBJ1-4, with D possibly being TRBD1 (6 bases). The CDR3 has 15 residues. Germline CDR1 and CDR2: LGHNA and YSLEER. Trimming removed 1 base from V and 4 bases from J, with 10 bases in between. This CDR3 reads CASSQGTAGNEKLFF. The CDR3 coding sequence is TGCGCCAGCAGCCAAGGGACAGCGGGTAATGAAAAACTGTTTTTT.

The table lists this clonotype with many counts. V gene TRBV19 combines with J gene TRBJ2-1; TRBD1 agrees at 9 bases. J gave up 3 bases and V 6 bases, and 6 bases lay outside the gene matches. The germline V gene has CDR1 LNHDA and CDR2 SQIVND (reference sequence). This CDR3 contains 15 residues. This CDR3 is CASRDRGTHYNEQFF. CDR3 bases: TGTGCCAGTAGAGACAGGGGGACCCACTACAATGAGCAGTTCTTC.